This T cell receptor (beta chain) is from a study of ipilimumab plus nivolumab after autologous stem cell transplantation (dated by TCRdb to the early 2020s). Study-level background: The median number of doses received by trial patients was roughly 5 for ipilimumab and fewer than ten for nivolumab. Roughly 40 patients made up the trial's intent-to-treat population. Patients in the trial were undergoing autologous transplant and had high-risk diffuse large B cell lymphoma, mature T cell lymphoma, or multiple myeloma. Primary refractory and relapsed disease were included in the DLBCL cohort, with 18-month progression-free survival of around 86% and 29%, respectively.

The study at large found these results: According to the authors, a biologic rationale for studying the approach further came from T cell receptor repertoire, regulatory T cell phenotype and gut microbiota profiles. The authors concluded that, as post-transplant consolidation, combined checkpoint inhibition appeared tolerable.

Points on this clone: What antigen it recognizes has not been identified. Base qualities are not at hand, and no much larger clone is one base apart.

Checkpoint therapy began 14 to 28 days after autologous transplant, with ipilimumab given at 1 mg/kg intravenously on day 1 of selected weeks. Nivolumab was given at 3 mg/kg intravenously on day 1 of weeks 1, 4, 7, 10, and every two weeks through week 26. This Phase Ib clinical trial tested ipilimumab plus nivolumab, a combined checkpoint inhibition, as consolidation after autologous stem cell transplantation. CDR1 and CDR2 are drawn from the germline V gene: SQVTM, ANQGSEA. Trimming takes 7 bases off V and 6 bases off J; junction bases not matched to a gene: 11. From the cysteine up to the phenylalanine, the CDR3 has a length of 13 residues. Of the read, only the CDR3 DNA is kept; its 39 bases are in frame from base 1. Libraries were constructed by the immunoSEQ multiplex PCR assay. Not all clones reach the TCRdb copy of this immuneACCESS table, which keeps in-frame sequences only. Checked studies attribute under half of the gap to unresolved V genes and leave the rest unexplained. The sample has approximately 10,000 clones on record, 69% of them singletons. The ten largest clonotypes hold over 25% of the sample.

This chain joins TRBV29-1 to TRBJ1-2, and 7 junctional nucleotides match TRBD1. The sequence derives from a male donor with diffuse large B-cell lymphoma. Sequencing was performed on PBMCs, taken in a trial of ipilimumab plus nivolumab as post-transplant consolidation. For the CDR3, the sequence is CSGTDRETDGYTF. The DNA reads TGCAGCGGTACAGACAGGGAGACTGATGGCTACACCTTC.